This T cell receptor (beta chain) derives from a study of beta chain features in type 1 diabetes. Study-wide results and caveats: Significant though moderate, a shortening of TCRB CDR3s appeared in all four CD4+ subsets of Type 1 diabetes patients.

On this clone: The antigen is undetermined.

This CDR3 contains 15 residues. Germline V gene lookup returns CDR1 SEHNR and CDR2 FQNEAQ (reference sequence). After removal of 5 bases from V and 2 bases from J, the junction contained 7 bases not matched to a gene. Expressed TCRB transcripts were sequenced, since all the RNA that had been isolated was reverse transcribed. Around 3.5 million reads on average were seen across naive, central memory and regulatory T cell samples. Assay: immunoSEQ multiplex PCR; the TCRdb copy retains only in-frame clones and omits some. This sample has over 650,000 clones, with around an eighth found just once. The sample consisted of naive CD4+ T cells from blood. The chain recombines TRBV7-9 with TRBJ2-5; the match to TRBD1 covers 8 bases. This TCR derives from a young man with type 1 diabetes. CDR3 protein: CASSPFGTGQETQYF. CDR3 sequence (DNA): TGTGCCAGCAGCCCCTTTGGGACAGGACAAGAGACCCAGTACTTC. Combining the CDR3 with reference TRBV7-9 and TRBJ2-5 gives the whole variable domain DTGVSQNPRHKITKRGQNVTFRCDPISEHNRLYWYRQTLGQGPEFLTYFQNEAQLEKSRLLSDRFSAERPKGSFSTLEIQRTEQGDSAMYLCASSPFGTGQETQYFGPGTRLLVL.